This TCR beta chain was obtained from a study of blood T cell repertoires in COVID-19. Study context: The samples span acute and convalescent COVID-19 from the United States, Italy and Spain. The cDNA or gDNA used as material had been derived from T cells, B-cell-depleted T cells, or PBMCs.

The CDR3 has 12 residues. The germline V gene encodes CDR1 MNHEY and CDR2 SVGAGI. V trimming: 6 bases; J trimming: 7 bases; junction bases outside the gene matches: 3. Clinical history as reported by participants underpinned cohort assignment. The assay was immunoSEQ multiplex PCR, and TCRdb's table has in-frame clones only and misses some. The data contain about 400,000 clones, over 85% of them singletons. The chain employs TRBV6-5 and TRBJ1-2; TRBD1 matches 9 bases. This receptor was taken from a woman aged 25 to 39 who had recovered from COVID-19. Specimen: PBMCs or T cells enriched from blood (not recorded which). CDR3 loop: CASSGTGIGYTF. The CDR3 bases are TGTGCCAGCAGCGGGACAGGGATTGGCTACACCTTC.